This TCR beta chain originates from a study of beta chain features in type 1 diabetes. Study results and limitations: Shortening that was moderate but significant affected the TCRB CDR3s of Type 1 diabetes patients in all four CD4+ subsets. Researchers could not determine here whether HLA type influences TCRB rearrangement. When cDNA is sequenced, cells with high TCR expression could be over-represented.

Worth noting for this clone: Its antigen is currently unknown.

The whole isolated RNA underwent reverse transcription, so sequencing captured expressed TCRB transcripts. TCRdb keeps only in-frame clones here, not all; method: immunoSEQ multiplex PCR. The sample lists hundreds of thousands of clones; 9.3% were seen once. The collection from each donor was one heparinised blood draw averaging roughly 0.11 L. Sort purity for all populations was recorded as exceeding 98%. The CDR3 sequence is 16 residues long. Germline CDR1 and CDR2: SGDLS and YYNGEE. V lost 2 bases to trimming and J lost 0 bases; unmatched junction nucleotides: 5. The sequencing input was central memory CD4+ T cells from blood. The receptor was isolated from a young man with type 1 diabetes. The rearrangement joins TRBV9 to TRBJ2-3; TRBD2 matches at 8 bases. The DNA of the CDR3 is TGTGCCAGCAGCGTGGGCGGGGGGAGTAGCACAGATACGCAGTATTTT. Protein sequence: CASSVGGGSSTDTQYF.